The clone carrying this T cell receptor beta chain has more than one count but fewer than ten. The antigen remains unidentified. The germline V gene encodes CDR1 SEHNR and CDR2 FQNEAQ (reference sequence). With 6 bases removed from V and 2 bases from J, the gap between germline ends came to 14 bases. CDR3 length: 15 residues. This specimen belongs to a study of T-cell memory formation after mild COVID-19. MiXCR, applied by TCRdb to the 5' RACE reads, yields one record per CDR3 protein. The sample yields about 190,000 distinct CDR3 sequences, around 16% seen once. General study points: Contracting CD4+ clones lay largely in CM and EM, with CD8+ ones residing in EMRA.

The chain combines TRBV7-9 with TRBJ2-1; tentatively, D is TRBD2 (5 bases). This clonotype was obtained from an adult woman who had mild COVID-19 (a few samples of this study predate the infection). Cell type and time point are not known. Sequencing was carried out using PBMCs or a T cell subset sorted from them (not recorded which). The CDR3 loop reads CASSPRGTAYNEQFF. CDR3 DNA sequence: TGTGCCAGCAGTCCTCGGGGAACCGCCTACAATGAGCAGTTCTTC.